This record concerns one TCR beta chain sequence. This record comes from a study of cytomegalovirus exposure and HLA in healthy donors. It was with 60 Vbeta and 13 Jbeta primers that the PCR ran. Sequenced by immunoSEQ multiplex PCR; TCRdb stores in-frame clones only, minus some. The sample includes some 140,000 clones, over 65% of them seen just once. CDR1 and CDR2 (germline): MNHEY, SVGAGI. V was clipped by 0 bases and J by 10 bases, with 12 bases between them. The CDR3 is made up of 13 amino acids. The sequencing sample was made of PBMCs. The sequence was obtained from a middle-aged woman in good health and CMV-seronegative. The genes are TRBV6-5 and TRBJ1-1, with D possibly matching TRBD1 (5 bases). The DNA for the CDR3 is TGTGCCAGCAGTTACTCCCTAGGGGCCGGAGCTTTCTTT. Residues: CASSYSLGAGAFF.